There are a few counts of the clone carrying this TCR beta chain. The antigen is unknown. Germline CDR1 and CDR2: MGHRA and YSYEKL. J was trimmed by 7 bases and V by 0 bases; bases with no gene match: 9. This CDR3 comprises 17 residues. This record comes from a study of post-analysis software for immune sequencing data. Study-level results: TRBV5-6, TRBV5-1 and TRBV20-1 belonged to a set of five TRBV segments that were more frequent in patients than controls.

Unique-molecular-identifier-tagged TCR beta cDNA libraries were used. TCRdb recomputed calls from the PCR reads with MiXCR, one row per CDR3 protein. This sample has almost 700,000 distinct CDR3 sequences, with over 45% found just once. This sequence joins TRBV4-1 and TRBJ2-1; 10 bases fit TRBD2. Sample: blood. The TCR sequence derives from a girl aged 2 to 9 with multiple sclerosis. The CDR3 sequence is CASSQERSGRAINEQFF. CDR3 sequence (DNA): TGCGCCAGCAGCCAAGAGCGCAGCGGGAGGGCGATAAATGAGCAGTTCTTC.